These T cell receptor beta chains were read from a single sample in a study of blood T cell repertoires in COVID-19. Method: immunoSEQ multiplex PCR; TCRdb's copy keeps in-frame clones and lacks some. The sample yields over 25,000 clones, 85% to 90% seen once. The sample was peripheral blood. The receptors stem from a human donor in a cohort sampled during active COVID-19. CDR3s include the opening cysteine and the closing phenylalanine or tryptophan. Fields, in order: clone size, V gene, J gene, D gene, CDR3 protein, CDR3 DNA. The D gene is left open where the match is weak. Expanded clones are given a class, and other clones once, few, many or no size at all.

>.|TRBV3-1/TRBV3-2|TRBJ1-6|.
CASSQDPGQAGRNSPLHF
TGTGCCAGCAGCCAAGACCCGGGTCAGGCAGGGAGGAATTCACCCCTCCACTTT
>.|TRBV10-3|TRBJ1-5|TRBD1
CAISEGPGQGNQPQHF
TGTGCCATCAGTGAGGGCCCGGGACAGGGCAATCAGCCCCAGCATTTT
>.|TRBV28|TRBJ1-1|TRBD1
CASTQGGGTGKNAEAFF
TGTGCCAGCACTCAGGGGGGTGGGACAGGGAAGAACGCTGAAGCTTTCTTT
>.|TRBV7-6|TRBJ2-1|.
CASSLKVSGGPYNEQFF
TGTGCCAGCAGCCTAAAGGTGTCCGGGGGGCCCTACAATGAGCAGTTCTTC
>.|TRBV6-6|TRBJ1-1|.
CASRRQVPNTEAFF
TGTGCCAGCAGAAGACAGGTACCGAACACTGAAGCTTTCTTT
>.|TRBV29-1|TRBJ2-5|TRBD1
CSVEGGPTGDGGVETQYF
TGCAGCGTTGAAGGGGGGCCTACAGGGGATGGTGGTGTAGAGACCCAGTACTTC
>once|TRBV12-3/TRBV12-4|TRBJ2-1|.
CASTLTRDEQFF
TGTGCCAGCACCCTGACTAGGGATGAGCAGTTCTTC
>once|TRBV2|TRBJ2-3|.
CARNPAELYGAQYF
TGTGCCAGGAACCCAGCGGAGCTATATGGCGCGCAGTATTTT
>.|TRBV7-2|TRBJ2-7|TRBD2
CASSSSLASGRSGVLEQYF
TGTGCCAGCAGCTCCTCTCTAGCTAGCGGGAGGTCAGGGGTGCTCGAGCAGTACTTC
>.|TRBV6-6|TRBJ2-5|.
CASSYEGGPRETQYF
TGTGCCAGCAGTTACGAGGGGGGGCCCCGGGAGACCCAGTACTTC
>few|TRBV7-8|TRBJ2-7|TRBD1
CASSFLTGDSYEQYF
TGTGCCAGCAGCTTCCTCACAGGGGACTCCTACGAGCAGTACTTC
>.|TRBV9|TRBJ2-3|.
CASSGAGSTDTQYF
TGTGCCAGCAGCGGAGCGGGCAGCACAGATACGCAGTATTTT
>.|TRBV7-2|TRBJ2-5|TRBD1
CASSYPLDRGRYFQETQYF
TGTGCCAGCAGCTACCCCCTGGACAGGGGGCGATACTTCCAAGAGACCCAGTACTTC
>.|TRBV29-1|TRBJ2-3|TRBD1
CSVEGTGPLTDTQYF
TGCAGCGTTGAAGGGACAGGTCCCCTCACAGATACGCAGTATTTT
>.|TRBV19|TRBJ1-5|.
CASSMSGSNQPQHF
TGTGCCAGTAGTATGTCCGGTAGCAATCAGCCCCAGCATTTT
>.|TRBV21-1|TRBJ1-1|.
CASSKGARRGTEAFF
TGTGCCAGCAGCAAAGGCGCCCGACGGGGCACTGAAGCTTTCTTT
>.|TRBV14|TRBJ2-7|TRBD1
CASSQHFGTGEIYEQYF
TGTGCCAGCAGCCAACATTTCGGGACAGGAGAAATCTACGAGCAGTACTTC